This T cell receptor (beta chain) was sequenced during a study of cytomegalovirus exposure and HLA in healthy donors. Germline loops: CDR1 MNHEY, CDR2 SVGAGI. The length of the CDR3 is 12 residues. Between the trimmed V and J ends, which lost 5 bases and 10 bases, there was a span of 14 bases. Primers for the PCR totalled 60 Vbeta and 13 Jbeta. Under the authors' procedure: Among the unique TCR beta chains that a later analysis counted, about 86 million in all, 9.5 million to 11 million were shared. Sequenced by immunoSEQ multiplex PCR; TCRdb stores in-frame clones only, minus some. V and J calls and clone size are copied from that table; D and trimming were computed from the DNA. The profile shows 150,000 to 200,000 clones, 70% to 90% of them singletons. Note on this clone: Its antigen is unidentified.

Findings and limits, study-wide: For most TCR beta V segments, an earlier analysis put the productive rate at about 90% or about 30% of the time.

This chain links TRBV6-5 with TRBJ1-2; D not resolved. The receptor's source is a woman aged 18-29 years in good health and CMV-seronegative. The specimen was PBMCs. CDR3 bases: TGTGCCAGCAGTCCCCGGGGAGTTGACTACACCTTC. Translation: CASSPRGVDYTF.